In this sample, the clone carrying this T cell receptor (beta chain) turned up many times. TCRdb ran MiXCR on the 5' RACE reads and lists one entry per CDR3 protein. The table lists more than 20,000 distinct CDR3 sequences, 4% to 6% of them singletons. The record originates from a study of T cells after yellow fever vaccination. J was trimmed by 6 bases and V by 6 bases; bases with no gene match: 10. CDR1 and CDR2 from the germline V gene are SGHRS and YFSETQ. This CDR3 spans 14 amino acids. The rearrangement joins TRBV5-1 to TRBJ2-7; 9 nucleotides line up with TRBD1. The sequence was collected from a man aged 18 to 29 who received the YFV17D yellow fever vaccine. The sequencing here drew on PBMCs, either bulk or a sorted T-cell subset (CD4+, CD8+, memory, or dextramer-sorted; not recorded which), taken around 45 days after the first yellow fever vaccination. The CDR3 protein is CASTLQGAISEQYF. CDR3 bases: TGCGCCAGCACCCTACAGGGGGCGATTAGCGAGCAGTACTTC.